One sample yielded the 21 T cell receptor beta chains listed below, sequenced in a study of blood T cell repertoires in COVID-19. Clones were read by immunoSEQ multiplex PCR, and TCRdb kept only the in-frame ones, dropping some. The data hold roughly 130,000 clones, with approximately 86% observed a single time. The sequenced sample was PBMCs or T cells enriched from blood (not recorded which). The receptor source for this set is a woman in her forties or fifties who had recovered from COVID-19.

The chain couples TRBV30 to TRBJ1-4, with TRBD1 matching over 12 bases. The CDR3 has 18 amino acids. CDR1 and CDR2 (germline): GTSNPN, SVGIG (reference sequence). The V and J ends lost 5 bases and 0 bases, in that order; junction bases with no gene match: 10. The CDR3 nucleotides read TGTGCCTGGGGCCGGGACAGGGGGCGAATGGCAACTAATGAAAAACTGTTTTTT. It specifies CAWGRDRGRMATNEKLFF. The full variable domain, its missing parts supplied by reference TRBV30 and TRBJ1-4, is SQTIHQWPATLVQPVGSPLSLECTVEGTSNPNLYWYRQAAGRGLQLLFYSVGIGQISSEVPQNLSASRPQDRQFILSSKKLLLSDSGFYLCAWGRDRGRMATNEKLFFGSGTQLSVL.

The chain is built from TRBV7-8 and TRBJ2-5; D may be TRBD2 (6 bases). The V and J ends lost 5 bases and 3 bases respectively, with 22 bases between them. The CDR3 has 17 amino acids. The germline gives CDR1 SGHVS, CDR2 FQNEAQ. The CDR3 spells CASSPNRGTPLEETQYF. The DNA for the CDR3 is TGTGCCAGCAGCCCCAACCGGGGGACCCCACTTGAAGAGACCCAGTACTTC.

In its sample, this clone was seen once. J is TRBJ2-5 and V is TRBV6-5; TRBD2 matches 7 bases. The CDR3 totals 15 residues. Germline V lookup: CDR1 MNHEY, CDR2 SVGAGI. After removal of 7 bases from V and 4 bases from J, the junction contained 12 bases not matched to a gene. The CDR3 sequence is CASIGREAWGETQYF. DNA of the CDR3: TGTGCCAGCATAGGGAGGGAGGCCTGGGGAGAGACCCAGTACTTC.

The table lists this clone with a count of one. This rearrangement joins TRBV6-1 to TRBJ2-5, with a tentative D call TRBD1 (6 bases). The CDR3 runs 14 residues. CDR1 and CDR2 from the germline V gene are MNHNS and SASEGT. Trimming left V 3 bases short and J 7 bases short, with 15 bases between. The CDR3 sequence: CASSDSQGVGTQYF. The CDR3 region has the DNA TGTGCCAGCAGTGATTCACAGGGAGTCGGGACCCAGTACTTC.

This sequence joins TRBV29-1 and TRBJ2-7, with TRBD1 matching over 8 bases. V gave up 6 bases and J gave up 2 bases; unmatched junction bases: 6. This CDR3 is 13 amino acids long. Germline CDR1 and CDR2: SQVTM and ANQGSEA. The CDR3 region is CSVQGQGTYEQYF. In nucleotides, the CDR3 is TGCAGCGTGCAAGGACAGGGAACCTACGAGCAGTACTTC.

This rearrangement joins TRBV10-3 to TRBJ1-6; 10 nucleotides match TRBD1. CDR1 ENHRY and CDR2 SYGVKD come from the germline V gene. After removal of 2 bases from V and 12 bases from J, the junction contained 7 bases not matched to a gene. This CDR3 is built from 15 residues. The CDR3 coding sequence is TGTGCCATCAGTGAGGGAGGACAGGGGGTGAGACCCCTCCACTTT. This sequence encodes CAISEGGQGVRPLHF.

The J gene is TRBJ2-1, the V gene TRBV9, with 7 positions matching TRBD2. Trimming took 5 bases from V and 8 from J; bases not matched to a gene: 7. The CDR3 contains 13 residues. CDR1 is SGDLS, CDR2 YYNGEE, per germline. CDR3 loop: CASRVSSGHEQFF. Here the CDR3 DNA reads TGTGCCAGCAGGGTGTCTAGCGGCCATGAGCAGTTCTTC.

The chain recombines TRBV4-3 with TRBJ1-4; 7 positions match TRBD1. Germline lookup yields CDR1 LGHNA and CDR2 YSLEER. J gave up 4 bases and V 8 bases, and 13 bases lay outside the gene matches. This CDR3 contains 16 residues. The CDR3 DNA reads TGCGCCAGCCAAGGGGGGTCGGGACAGCGTAATGAAAAACTGTTTTTT. Encoded protein: CASQGGSGQRNEKLFF.

J is TRBJ1-6 and V is TRBV4-1; perhaps TRBD1 as D (5 bases). The CDR3 length is 19 residues. Trimming pared 0 bases from V and 0 bases from J, leaving 15 bases between. Germline V gives CDR1 MGHRA, CDR2 YSYEKL. The CDR3 nucleotides read TGCGCCAGCAGCCAAGATAGTCAGGCAGGGTACTCCTATAATTCACCCCTCCACTTT. Residues: CASSQDSQAGYSYNSPLHF.

The V and J genes are TRBV16 and TRBJ2-3; 10 bases align to TRBD2. The CDR3 has 18 residues. Germline V gives CDR1 KGHSY, CDR2 FQNENV. The V gene end was trimmed by 0 bases and the J gene end by 4 bases; junction bases not matched to a gene: 10. The CDR3 loop is CASSQSSGGAYLADTQYF. CDR3 coding DNA: TGTGCCAGCAGCCAATCGAGCGGGGGGGCCTACCTCGCAGATACGCAGTATTTT.

Only one count was recorded for this clone. This chain links TRBV18 with TRBJ2-2, with 7 bases identical to TRBD2. This CDR3 contains 15 residues. V shed 0 bases and J 4 bases; nucleotides not matched to a gene: 2. The germline gives CDR1 KGHSH, CDR2 LQKENI. The CDR3 is CASSPPRGGTGELFF. The CDR3 DNA sequence: TGTGCCAGCTCACCACCCCGCGGGGGCACCGGGGAGCTGTTTTTT.

This clone was seen a handful of times. CDR3: CASSLGPERNTEAFF. The CDR3 nucleotides are TGTGCCAGCAGCTTAGGCCCTGAGAGGAACACTGAAGCTTTCTTT. This chain uses TRBV7-2 with TRBJ1-1, with no clear D. The CDR3 loop spans 15 amino acids. The V and J ends lost 1 base and 1 base respectively, with 10 bases between them. Germline V gene data show CDR1 as SGHTA and CDR2 as FQGNSA.

The chain links TRBV5-1 to TRBJ1-1, with 7 bases that match TRBD1. The CDR3 has 17 residues. Germline-derived CDR1 and CDR2 are SGHRS and YFSETQ. V trimming: 0 bases; J trimming: 1 base; junction bases outside the gene matches: 9. The CDR3 bases are TGCGCCAGCAGCTTGGGTTATAGGGGGCTTAGGAACACTGAAGCTTTCTTT. Translation gives CASSLGYRGLRNTEAFF.

The chain employs TRBV2 and TRBJ2-6; 9 bases map to TRBD1. Germline CDR1 reads SNHLY; CDR2 reads FYNNEI. This CDR3 contains 18 residues. With 4 bases clipped from V and 0 bases from J, the junction kept 7 bases outside the gene matches. CDR3 protein: CASSVRQGGLSGANVLTF. The CDR3 bases are TGTGCCAGCAGTGTAAGACAGGGGGGTCTCTCTGGGGCCAACGTCCTGACTTTC.

The chain recombines TRBV10-3 with TRBJ2-1; 8 bases match TRBD1. The CDR3 extends over 16 amino acids. Losses at the gene ends were 0 bases for V and 8 bases for J; bases not matched to a gene: 9. Germline values: CDR1 ENHRY, CDR2 SYGVKD. The CDR3 sequence: CAISESRDRGFHEQFF. Written as DNA, the CDR3 is TGTGCCATCAGTGAGTCGAGAGACAGGGGTTTCCATGAGCAGTTCTTC.

Only one count was recorded for this clone. The rearrangement uses TRBV4-1 and TRBJ1-4; unclear D gene. This CDR3 has 14 amino acids. V lost 2 bases to trimming and J lost 7 bases, with 11 bases between them. Germline V CDR1 and CDR2: MGHRA, YSYEKL. This CDR3 is CASSQSGGSEKLFF. Here the CDR3 DNA reads TGCGCCAGCAGCCAATCCGGAGGAAGTGAAAAACTGTTTTTT.

J is TRBJ2-2 and V is TRBV29-1, with D uncertain. The V end was cut by 3 bases, the J end by 0 bases, with 5 bases between. Germline-derived CDR1 and CDR2 are SQVTM and ANQGSEA. CDR3 length: 13 amino acids. CDR3 nucleotides: TGCAGCGTTGACAGGACGAACACCGGGGAGCTGTTTTTT. Its translation: CSVDRTNTGELFF.

This clone appeared a single time. The J gene is TRBJ1-1, the V gene TRBV5-4; tentative D call: TRBD1 (5 bases). Germline CDR1 is SGHNT and CDR2 is YYREEE (reference sequence). This CDR3 has 14 amino acids. The ends were cut back, 6 bases at V and 1 base at J, with 13 bases in the middle. The CDR3 loop reads CASNLLTGNTEAFF. The CDR3, as DNA: TGTGCCAGCAACCTCCTTACAGGGAACACTGAAGCTTTCTTT.

The chain is built from TRBV19 and TRBJ2-7; 9 bases match TRBD2. The V gene's germline CDR1 is LNHDA and CDR2 SQIVND (reference sequence). This CDR3 has 15 amino acids. The V segment lost 7 bases and the J segment 1 base; nucleotides outside the gene matches: 8. Here the CDR3 DNA reads TGTGCCAGTACCACCGGTAGCGGGGGTTCCTACGAGCAGTACTTC. Translation: CASTTGSGGSYEQYF. The full variable domain, its missing parts supplied by reference TRBV19 and TRBJ2-7, is DGGITQSPKYLFRKEGQNVTLSCEQNLNHDAMYWYRQDPGQGLRLIYYSQIVNDFQKGDIAEGYSVSREKKESFPLTVTSAQKNPTAFYLCASTTGSGGSYEQYFGPGTRLTVT.

This CDR3 reads CARSLVETRSSYNEQFF. The CDR3 DNA reads as TGTGCCAGAAGCTTGGTGGAGACCCGAAGCTCCTACAATGAGCAGTTCTTC. The V gene is TRBV5-3, the J gene TRBJ2-1, with no clear D. TRBV5-3 is annotated as an ORF whose role is uncertain. CDR3 length equals 17 residues. V gave up 0 bases and J gave up 0 bases, with 13 bases separating them.

This chain connects TRBV7-3 to TRBJ2-5, with TRBD2 identical over 11 bases. The junction had 10 bases not matched to a gene; V was cut back by 5 bases and J by 5 bases. CDR1 SGHTA and CDR2 FQGTGA come from the germline V gene. CDR3 size: 16 residues. This CDR3 is CASSEGLAGSSETQYF. The CDR3 nucleotides are TGTGCCAGCAGCGAAGGACTAGCGGGTTCCTCGGAGACCCAGTACTTC.